A single sample is the source of the 21 T cell receptor beta chains below, sequenced in a study of blood T cell repertoires in COVID-19 (TCRdb year 2020). Libraries were prepared through the immunoSEQ multiplex PCR assay. TCRdb obtained this table from immuneACCESS and retained in-frame rearrangements with V and J assigned. These tables miss some clones; where compared with another copy, unresolved V genes account for less than half of the shortfall, and the remainder is unexplained. This sample gives hundreds of thousands of clones in total; approximately 90% of them show up just once. The ten most abundant clones make up roughly 5.1% of the sample. Sequenced material: peripheral blood. Receptor source: a middle-aged man with acute or convalescent COVID-19.

The sample holds one count of this clone. The chain joins TRBV7-2 to TRBJ1-2; D is possibly TRBD1 (5 bases). The CDR3 totals 14 residues. The germline V gene has CDR1 SGHTA and CDR2 FQGNSA. V lost 6 bases to trimming and J lost 8 bases, with 19 bases between them. CDR3 protein: CASRFAGGAYGYTF. CDR3 DNA: TGTGCCAGCAGGTTTGCCGGCGGGGCGTACGGCTACACCTTC.

V and J are TRBV2 and TRBJ2-1; TRBD2 might be the D (5 bases). CDR1 SNHLY and CDR2 FYNNEI come from the germline V gene. With 3 bases removed from V and 6 bases from J, the gap between germline ends came to 6 bases. This CDR3 is 12 amino acids long. The CDR3 nucleotides read TGTGCCAGCAGTGACCTAGCCAATGAGCAGTTCTTC. This codes for CASSDLANEQFF. The full variable domain, in which reference TRBV2 and TRBJ2-1 provide the parts outside the CDR3, is EPEVTQTPSHQVTQMGQEVILRCVPISNHLYFYWYRQILGQKVEFLVSFYNNEISEKSEIFDDQFSVERPDGSNFTLKIRSTKLEDSAMYFCASSDLANEQFFGPGTRLTVL.

The CDR3 DNA reads as TGTGCCAGCAGCCTGTTTGTGGGGCCCTCCTACGAGCAGTACTTC. Protein: CASSLFVGPSYEQYF. The V gene is TRBV11-3, the J gene TRBJ2-7, with D maybe TRBD1 (5 bases). The germline V and J ends were trimmed by 5 bases and 0 bases, with 14 bases remaining between them. Germline values: CDR1 SGHNT, CDR2 YENEEA. The CDR3 sequence is 15 residues long.

This rearrangement joins TRBV6-5 to TRBJ2-1; a weak D match, TRBD2 (7 bases). With 10 bases removed from V and 5 bases from J, the gap between germline ends came to 18 bases. Germline CDR1 MNHEY, CDR2 SVGAGI. The CDR3 sequence is 14 residues long. The CDR3 DNA is TGTGCCATTAAAAGTGCGGGGGCTGACAATGAGCAGTTCTTC. Encoded protein: CAIKSAGADNEQFF.

The gene calls are TRBV14 and TRBJ1-1, with 10 bases matching TRBD1. Germline V gives CDR1 SGHDN, CDR2 FVKESK. J was trimmed by 3 bases and V by 4 bases; bases with no gene match: 8. CDR3 length: 16 residues. CDR3 region: CASSPGTGDFHTEAFF. In DNA form, the CDR3 reads TGTGCCAGCAGCCCTGGGACAGGGGATTTCCACACTGAAGCTTTCTTT.

The chain recombines TRBV20-1 with TRBJ2-7, with D possibly matching TRBD1 (5 bases). Germline V gene lookup returns CDR1 DFQATT and CDR2 SNEGSKA (reference sequence). The length of the CDR3 is 10 residues. V was trimmed by 6 bases and J by 7 bases, leaving 10 bases between them. The CDR3 is CSAMTEEQYF. CDR3 DNA: TGCAGTGCAATGACAGAAGAGCAGTACTTC.

The chain couples TRBV7-2 to TRBJ2-1; D remains ambiguous. From germline, CDR1 is SGHTA and CDR2 FQGNSA. Trimming stripped 6 bases from V and 5 bases from J, with 11 bases between. CDR3 size: 13 residues. The CDR3 spells CASSTGTDNEQFF. DNA for the CDR3: TGTGCCAGCAGTACCGGTACGGACAATGAGCAGTTCTTC.

This chain connects TRBV2 to TRBJ1-1; weak D call: TRBD1 (5 bases). The CDR3 has 13 amino acids. Germline values: CDR1 SNHLY, CDR2 FYNNEI. Deletions cut 4 bases from V and 2 bases from J, with 8 bases between. CDR3 residues: CASSVGTNTEAFF. The CDR3 DNA sequence: TGTGCCAGCAGTGTCGGGACTAACACTGAAGCTTTCTTT. Combining the CDR3 with reference TRBV2 and TRBJ1-1 gives the whole variable domain EPEVTQTPSHQVTQMGQEVILRCVPISNHLYFYWYRQILGQKVEFLVSFYNNEISEKSEIFDDQFSVERPDGSNFTLKIRSTKLEDSAMYFCASSVGTNTEAFFGQGTRLTVV.

This rearrangement joins TRBV2 to TRBJ1-5; TRBD1 matches 9 bases. This CDR3 is built from 16 residues. V lost 5 bases and J lost 0; bases outside the gene matches: 5. Per germline, CDR1 SNHLY and CDR2 FYNNEI. The CDR3 loop reads CASSRRQGDSNQPQHF. In DNA form, the CDR3 reads TGTGCCAGCAGTCGGAGACAGGGGGATAGCAATCAGCCCCAGCATTTT.

The chain links TRBV7-8 to TRBJ2-2; 8 bases match TRBD1. J lost 3 bases, V lost 5 bases, and 8 bases had no gene match. CDR1 is SGHVS and CDR2 is FQNEAQ in the germline V gene. The CDR3 runs to 16 residues. CDR3 sequence: CASSAQGARDTGELFF. CDR3 nucleotide sequence: TGTGCCAGCAGCGCGCAGGGGGCAAGGGACACCGGGGAGCTGTTTTTT.

V is TRBV5-1 and J is TRBJ1-2; perhaps TRBD1 as D (6 bases). Germline lookup yields CDR1 SGHRS and CDR2 YFSETQ. This CDR3 comprises 12 residues. The V and J ends lost 4 bases and 6 bases respectively, with 10 bases between them. The CDR3 reads CASSIQGDGYTF. CDR3 nucleotides: TGCGCCAGCAGCATACAGGGAGATGGCTACACCTTC.

The chain uses TRBV30 and TRBJ1-4; D might be TRBD1 (5 bases). Trimming took off 0 bases at V and 7 bases at J, with 12 bases between the two ends. Germline values: CDR1 GTSNPN, CDR2 SVGIG (reference sequence). The CDR3 length is 14 residues. Here the CDR3 reads CAWSVQGGREKLFF. For the CDR3, the DNA is TGTGCCTGGAGTGTCCAGGGAGGGCGTGAAAAACTGTTTTTT.

The J gene is TRBJ1-1, the V gene TRBV24-1; perhaps TRBD1 as D (5 bases). CDR1 and CDR2 from the germline V gene are KGHDR and SFDVKD. This CDR3 region has 12 residues. V lost 4 bases and J 13 bases, leaving 15 bases between the germline ends. CDR3 amino acids: CATSDRDGGVFF. CDR3 nucleotide sequence: TGTGCCACCAGTGACCGGGACGGAGGGGTTTTCTTT.

The chain couples TRBV5-1 to TRBJ1-6; 8 positions match TRBD1. Looked up from germline, CDR1 is SGHRS and CDR2 is YFSETQ. Trimming cost V 0 bases and J 5 bases; bases outside gene matches: 1. The CDR3 totals 15 residues. CDR3 nucleotides: TGCGCCAGCAGCTTGGAGACAGGGGATAATTCACCCCTCCACTTT. Translating gives CASSLETGDNSPLHF.

J is TRBJ2-2 and V is TRBV7-6; 7 bases are shared with TRBD1. Germline trimming cut 5 bases from V and 4 bases from J; bases unmatched to any gene: 13. The V gene's germline CDR1 is SGHVS and CDR2 FNYEAQ. The CDR3 loop spans 17 amino acids. The CDR3 DNA reads as TGTGCCAGCAGCCCCCTTCCGGCAGGGGGAACCACCGGGGAGCTGTTTTTT. Its translation is CASSPLPAGGTTGELFF.

This clone was picked up one time. The V and J genes are TRBV6-6 and TRBJ1-1; the D gene is possibly TRBD1 (5 bases). This CDR3 has 15 amino acids. The V and J ends lost 2 bases and 1 base respectively, with 11 bases between them. CDR1 MNHNY and CDR2 SVGAGI come from the germline V gene (reference sequence). CDR3 nucleotide sequence: TGTGCCAGCAGTTACGGACACCCCTCGAACACTGAAGCTTTCTTT. Residues: CASSYGHPSNTEAFF.

The genes are TRBV10-3 and TRBJ2-7, with TRBD2 identical over 11 bases. This CDR3 has 15 residues. V lost 6 bases to trimming and J lost 6 bases; unmatched junction nucleotides: 10. CDR1 is ENHRY and CDR2 is SYGVKD in the germline V gene. The CDR3: CAIRAYSGGAGEQYF. DNA of the CDR3: TGTGCCATCAGGGCCTATAGCGGGGGGGCCGGCGAGCAGTACTTC.

This clone has only one observation. The chain carries TRBV10-2 and TRBJ1-2; D is ambiguous. This CDR3 is built from 13 residues. Germline V gene sequence: CDR1 WSHSY, CDR2 SAAADI. V lost 5 bases, J lost 1 base, and 8 bases lay in between. The CDR3 nucleotides are TGCGCCAGCAGTTGGGAGCTTAACTATGGCTACACCTTC. This translates into CASSWELNYGYTF.

This chain uses TRBV5-1 with TRBJ1-2; weak D call: TRBD1 (6 bases). CDR1 SGHRS and CDR2 YFSETQ come from the germline V gene. This CDR3 is built from 12 residues. V shed 4 bases and J shed 8 bases, with 12 bases lying between them. The CDR3 bases are TGCGCCAGCAGCACAGGACAGTCAGGCTACACCTTC. It translates to CASSTGQSGYTF.

V and J are TRBV2 and TRBJ1-2; 9 positions agree with TRBD1. The CDR3 is 14 amino acids. The germline CDR1 and CDR2 sequences are SNHLY and FYNNEI. The V and J ends lost 6 bases and 5 bases, in that order; junction bases with no gene match: 7. CDR3 sequence: CASRGPDRGYGYTF. The CDR3 region has the DNA TGTGCCAGCAGGGGGCCGGACAGGGGATATGGCTACACCTTC.

The V and J genes are TRBV5-8 and TRBJ1-2, with D perhaps matching TRBD1 (6 bases). V lost 0 bases and J lost 8, with 11 bases in between. Germline assignment: CDR1 SGHTS and CDR2 YDEGEE. The CDR3 consists of 13 residues. CDR3 sequence: CASSLVGGAGYTF. CDR3 DNA: TGTGCCAGCAGCTTGGTAGGGGGTGCAGGCTACACCTTC.